The T cell receptor (beta chain) described here comes from a study of neurological immune-mediated disorders. Germline values: CDR1 SGHTA, CDR2 FQGNSA. Trimming took 4 bases from V and 0 from J, leaving 11 bases between them. This CDR3 comprises 15 residues. General study points: No clinical or MRI feature was associated with the multiple sclerosis repertoire cluster. The greatest TCR clonal expansion occurred in HTLV-1-associated myelopathy and the least in multiple sclerosis, which fell below healthy controls.

This clonotype was observed a few times. The antigen is unknown. The cDNA came from 5'RACE, which used 10-nucleotide random UMIs. Over 160 million TCR-beta sequences, together covering 15-18 subjects, were produced by every individual sequencing run that was carried out. TCRdb redid the calling of the 5' RACE reads with MiXCR, one entry per CDR3 protein. The sample yields some 38,000 distinct CDR3 sequences, roughly 3.8% seen once. Sequenced material: PBMCs. This chain uses TRBV7-2 with TRBJ2-3; no definite D call. The origin of this receptor is a man aged 25-40 years with multiple sclerosis. The CDR3 region has the DNA TGTGCCAGCAGCTCCCAAGTGCGGAGCACAGATACGCAGTATTTT. This sequence encodes CASSSQVRSTDTQYF.